Listed below are T cell receptor beta chains from one sample, sequenced in a study of blood T cell repertoires in COVID-19. Assay used: immunoSEQ multiplex PCR; TCRdb lists only in-frame clones, some missing. The sample has about 330,000 clones, about 82% seen once. Sequencing used peripheral blood. These receptors were taken from a woman aged 45 to 65 with acute or convalescent COVID-19. Each CDR3 is given with its conserved first and last residue. The order of the fields is V gene, D gene, clone size, J gene, CDR3 protein, CDR3 DNA. D genes are given only for firm matches. Expanded clones are given a class, and other clones once, few, many or no size at all.

v_gene: TRBV7-6
d_gene: -
abundance: few
j_gene: TRBJ1-1
CDR3aa: CASSLVQGMNTEAFF
CDR3nt: TGTGCCAGCAGCTTAGTTCAGGGGATGAACACTGAAGCTTTCTTT

v_gene: TRBV15
d_gene: -
abundance: -
j_gene: TRBJ2-2
CDR3aa: CATSRDELTDKPPASTGELFF
CDR3nt: TGTGCCACCAGCAGAGACGAGTTGACAGACAAACCTCCGGCGAGCACCGGGGAGCTGTTTTTT

v_gene: TRBV6-5
d_gene: TRBD2
abundance: -
j_gene: TRBJ2-1
CDR3aa: CASTLTSGSLNEQFF
CDR3nt: TGTGCCAGCACGCTAACTAGCGGGAGTTTAAATGAGCAGTTCTTC

v_gene: TRBV19
d_gene: -
abundance: -
j_gene: TRBJ2-7
CDR3aa: CASSLGGRADYEQYF
CDR3nt: TGTGCCAGTAGTCTTGGGGGCAGGGCAGATTACGAGCAGTACTTC

v_gene: TRBV7-9
d_gene: -
abundance: -
j_gene: TRBJ2-3
CDR3aa: CASSQGEDSQYF
CDR3nt: TGTGCCAGCAGTCAAGGGGAGGACTCTCAGTATTTT

v_gene: TRBV7-3
d_gene: -
abundance: once
j_gene: TRBJ2-7
CDR3aa: CASSLGGFNEQYF
CDR3nt: TGTGCCAGCAGCTTAGGAGGGTTCAACGAGCAGTACTTC

v_gene: TRBV5-4
d_gene: -
abundance: -
j_gene: TRBJ1-1
CDR3aa: CASSLDLNTEAFF
CDR3nt: TGTGCCAGCAGCCTGGACTTGAACACTGAAGCTTTCTTT

v_gene: TRBV7-3
d_gene: -
abundance: -
j_gene: TRBJ1-1
CDR3aa: CASSTQENTEAFF
CDR3nt: TGTGCCAGCAGCACACAGGAGAACACTGAAGCTTTCTTT

v_gene: TRBV29-1
d_gene: -
abundance: few
j_gene: TRBJ2-7
CDR3aa: CSVDASYEQYF
CDR3nt: TGCAGCGTTGACGCGTCCTACGAGCAGTACTTC

v_gene: TRBV4-3
d_gene: TRBD2
abundance: -
j_gene: TRBJ2-7
CDR3aa: CASSQEGPAGDLGEQYF
CDR3nt: TGCGCCAGCAGCCAAGAAGGGCCAGCGGGAGATTTAGGAGAGCAGTACTTC

v_gene: TRBV20-1
d_gene: -
abundance: -
j_gene: TRBJ1-2
CDR3aa: CSARDRDGYTF
CDR3nt: TGCAGTGCTAGAGATAGAGATGGCTACACCTTC

v_gene: TRBV18
d_gene: -
abundance: -
j_gene: TRBJ1-4
CDR3aa: CASSPGVDEKLFF
CDR3nt: TGTGCCAGCTCACCAGGAGTCGATGAAAAACTGTTTTTT

v_gene: TRBV3-1/TRBV3-2
d_gene: -
abundance: -
j_gene: TRBJ1-2
CDR3aa: CASSQVAGGDYGYTF
CDR3nt: TGTGCCAGCAGCCAAGTGGCGGGTGGGGACTATGGCTACACCTTC

v_gene: TRBV29-1
d_gene: TRBD1
abundance: -
j_gene: TRBJ1-1
CDR3aa: CSVQGAMNTEAFF
CDR3nt: TGCAGCGTTCAGGGGGCAATGAACACTGAAGCTTTCTTT

v_gene: TRBV27
d_gene: TRBD2
abundance: -
j_gene: TRBJ2-3
CDR3aa: CASSTTGLAGRVGTDTQYF
CDR3nt: TGTGCCAGCAGTACAACGGGACTAGCGGGGAGGGTGGGCACAGATACGCAGTATTTT

v_gene: TRBV18
d_gene: -
abundance: few
j_gene: TRBJ2-7
CDR3aa: CASSPFSSYEQYF
CDR3nt: TGTGCCAGCTCACCATTCAGCTCCTACGAGCAGTACTTC

v_gene: TRBV28
d_gene: -
abundance: -
j_gene: TRBJ2-3
CDR3aa: CASSSRAVTITDTQYF
CDR3nt: TGTGCCAGCAGTTCGCGGGCAGTTACTATCACAGATACGCAGTATTTT

v_gene: TRBV7-2
d_gene: -
abundance: -
j_gene: TRBJ2-4
CDR3aa: CASSETSSKNIQYF
CDR3nt: TGTGCCAGCAGCGAAACATCCTCCAAAAACATTCAGTACTTC

v_gene: TRBV6-6
d_gene: TRBD1
abundance: -
j_gene: TRBJ1-3
CDR3aa: CASRMAGGGNTIYF
CDR3nt: TGTGCCAGCAGGATGGCAGGGGGAGGAAACACCATATATTTT

v_gene: TRBV4-3
d_gene: TRBD1
abundance: -
j_gene: TRBJ1-3
CDR3aa: CASSQDYSQGTGNTIYF
CDR3nt: TGCGCCAGCAGCCAAGATTACTCACAGGGGACTGGAAACACCATATATTTT

v_gene: TRBV28
d_gene: -
abundance: few
j_gene: TRBJ2-1
CDR3aa: CASSLGRGFGVEQFF
CDR3nt: TGTGCCAGCAGTTTGGGCAGGGGATTCGGAGTCGAGCAGTTCTTC

v_gene: TRBV24-1
d_gene: -
abundance: -
j_gene: TRBJ2-1
CDR3aa: CATSVDSSSYNEQFF
CDR3nt: TGTGCCACCAGTGTTGACTCGAGCTCCTACAATGAGCAGTTCTTC

v_gene: TRBV25-1
d_gene: -
abundance: -
j_gene: TRBJ2-4
CDR3aa: CASSPTQGSARKNIQYF
CDR3nt: TGTGCCAGCAGCCCCACTCAGGGATCGGCCCGAAAAAACATTCAGTACTTC

v_gene: TRBV7-9
d_gene: -
abundance: -
j_gene: TRBJ2-1
CDR3aa: CASSLVAGLFF
CDR3nt: TGTGCCAGCAGCTTAGTGGCAGGGCTGTTCTTC

v_gene: TRBV7-7
d_gene: TRBD1
abundance: few
j_gene: TRBJ2-5
CDR3aa: CASSFNRGHQETQYF
CDR3nt: TGTGCCAGCAGCTTTAACAGGGGGCATCAGGAGACCCAGTACTTC

v_gene: TRBV28
d_gene: TRBD2
abundance: -
j_gene: TRBJ2-7
CDR3aa: CASRIGLAGEQYF
CDR3nt: TGTGCCAGCAGAATTGGACTAGCGGGGGAGCAGTACTTC

v_gene: TRBV15
d_gene: TRBD1
abundance: -
j_gene: TRBJ2-7
CDR3aa: CATSREDRGSYEQYF
CDR3nt: TGTGCCACCAGCAGAGAGGACAGGGGATCCTACGAGCAGTACTTC

v_gene: TRBV19
d_gene: TRBD2
abundance: once
j_gene: TRBJ2-2
CDR3aa: CASSNWGLAAGELFF
CDR3nt: TGTGCCAGTAGTAACTGGGGACTAGCCGCCGGGGAGCTGTTTTTT

v_gene: TRBV7-9
d_gene: TRBD2
abundance: -
j_gene: TRBJ2-1
CDR3aa: CASSLALAGVRNEQFF
CDR3nt: TGTGCCAGCAGCTTAGCGCTAGCGGGAGTGAGGAATGAGCAGTTCTTC

v_gene: TRBV28
d_gene: -
abundance: -
j_gene: TRBJ2-1
CDR3aa: CASSLLGQFTSYNEQFF
CDR3nt: TGTGCCAGCAGTTTACTTGGACAGTTTACCTCCTACAATGAGCAGTTCTTC

v_gene: TRBV2
d_gene: TRBD1
abundance: -
j_gene: TRBJ1-2
CDR3aa: CASSLTGGAGYTF
CDR3nt: TGTGCCAGCAGTCTGACAGGGGGCGCTGGCTACACCTTC

v_gene: TRBV18
d_gene: TRBD1
abundance: few
j_gene: TRBJ2-7
CDR3aa: CASSGQGAREQYF
CDR3nt: TGTGCCAGCTCAGGCCAGGGGGCGCGCGAGCAGTACTTC

v_gene: TRBV19
d_gene: -
abundance: -
j_gene: TRBJ2-1
CDR3aa: CASSIVQNGPNEQFF
CDR3nt: TGTGCCAGTAGTATAGTACAGAATGGCCCGAATGAGCAGTTCTTC

v_gene: TRBV19
d_gene: TRBD1
abundance: -
j_gene: TRBJ1-5
CDR3aa: CASSSPPGTDSNQPQHF
CDR3nt: TGTGCCAGTAGTTCCCCCCCAGGGACAGATAGCAATCAGCCCCAGCATTTT

v_gene: TRBV6-6
d_gene: TRBD1
abundance: once
j_gene: TRBJ1-5
CDR3aa: CASSYSRQGADQPQHF
CDR3nt: TGTGCCAGCAGTTACTCGAGACAGGGGGCGGATCAGCCCCAGCATTTT

v_gene: TRBV19
d_gene: -
abundance: -
j_gene: TRBJ1-6
CDR3aa: CASRVQGTGSSPLHF
CDR3nt: TGTGCCAGTAGGGTACAGGGAACGGGAAGTTCACCCCTCCACTTT

v_gene: TRBV7-9
d_gene: -
abundance: -
j_gene: TRBJ1-4
CDR3aa: CASSAPSTSTNEKLFF
CDR3nt: TGTGCCAGCAGCGCCCCATCGACATCAACTAATGAAAAACTGTTTTTT

v_gene: TRBV9
d_gene: -
abundance: -
j_gene: TRBJ2-7
CDR3aa: CASSASLGGGTGVYEQYF
CDR3nt: TGTGCCAGCAGCGCCAGTCTAGGGGGAGGGACGGGTGTCTACGAGCAGTACTTC

v_gene: TRBV19
d_gene: TRBD1
abundance: -
j_gene: TRBJ2-1
CDR3aa: CASNIVGTGGYNEQFF
CDR3nt: TGTGCCAGTAATATTGTTGGGACAGGGGGTTACAATGAGCAGTTCTTC

v_gene: TRBV7-2
d_gene: -
abundance: -
j_gene: TRBJ2-3
CDR3aa: CASSLLARDTQYF
CDR3nt: TGTGCCAGCAGCTTACTCGCACGGGATACGCAGTATTTT

v_gene: TRBV30
d_gene: -
abundance: -
j_gene: TRBJ1-3
CDR3aa: CACSRGTGNTIYF
CDR3nt: TGTGCCTGCTCCAGGGGAACTGGAAACACCATATATTTT

v_gene: TRBV4-2
d_gene: -
abundance: -
j_gene: TRBJ2-3
CDR3aa: CASSPEPPTDTQYF
CDR3nt: TGTGCCAGCAGCCCCGAGCCCCCCACAGATACGCAGTATTTT

v_gene: TRBV7-2
d_gene: -
abundance: -
j_gene: TRBJ1-2
CDR3aa: CASSQTGFYGYTF
CDR3nt: TGTGCCAGCAGCCAAACAGGGTTCTATGGCTACACCTTC

v_gene: TRBV18
d_gene: TRBD1
abundance: -
j_gene: TRBJ1-1
CDR3aa: CASSPDRENTEAFF
CDR3nt: TGTGCCAGCTCGCCTGACAGGGAAAACACTGAAGCTTTCTTT

v_gene: TRBV4-1
d_gene: TRBD2
abundance: -
j_gene: TRBJ2-1
CDR3aa: CASSPRTSGRGGEQFF
CDR3nt: TGCGCCAGCAGCCCCCGGACTAGCGGGAGGGGGGGTGAGCAGTTCTTC

v_gene: TRBV9
d_gene: TRBD2
abundance: -
j_gene: TRBJ2-3
CDR3aa: CASSKWGYLAGGFPDTQYF
CDR3nt: TGTGCCAGCAGCAAGTGGGGGTACTTAGCGGGAGGGTTTCCAGATACGCAGTATTTT

v_gene: TRBV19
d_gene: TRBD1
abundance: few
j_gene: TRBJ1-2
CDR3aa: CASSWGQGIYGYTF
CDR3nt: TGTGCCAGTAGTTGGGGACAGGGGATCTATGGCTACACCTTC

v_gene: TRBV27
d_gene: -
abundance: -
j_gene: TRBJ2-7
CDR3aa: CASSLYGPTGDYYEQYF
CDR3nt: TGTGCCAGCAGTTTATACGGGCCGACAGGAGATTACTACGAGCAGTACTTC

v_gene: TRBV15
d_gene: -
abundance: -
j_gene: TRBJ1-1
CDR3aa: CATSRAGGYGTEAFF
CDR3nt: TGTGCCACCAGCAGAGCGGGAGGCTACGGCACTGAAGCTTTCTTT

v_gene: TRBV27
d_gene: -
abundance: -
j_gene: TRBJ1-2
CDR3aa: CASSATFWENYGYTF
CDR3nt: TGTGCCAGCAGTGCAACCTTTTGGGAGAACTATGGCTACACCTTC

v_gene: TRBV27
d_gene: TRBD1
abundance: -
j_gene: TRBJ2-5
CDR3aa: CASSRQGSTTQYF
CDR3nt: TGTGCCAGCAGCCGACAGGGGTCGACGACCCAGTACTTC